The next 19 T cell receptor beta chains were all read from a single sample in a study of memory CD4+ T cells and cytomegalovirus serostatus. The sort gate was single viable CD3+CD4+CD8-CD45RO+ cells for memory CD4+ T cells. The data were produced by immunoSEQ multiplex PCR, yet TCRdb's version contains in-frame clones alone and is incomplete. The sample contains around 53,000 clones, over 60% of which appear only once. Sequencing was performed on memory CD4+ T cells from blood. Receptors originate from an adult in good health and CMV-seropositive.

This rearrangement joins TRBV2 to TRBJ1-1; 7 bases line up with TRBD1. This CDR3 spans 17 amino acids. After removal of 7 bases from V and 3 bases from J, the junction contained 17 bases not matched to a gene. The germline V gene encodes CDR1 SNHLY and CDR2 FYNNEI. The CDR3 nucleotides are TGTGCCAGCACCCCTCGCGGAAGGGGGCAGGCTTACACTGAAGCTTTCTTT. Translated, it gives CASTPRGRGQAYTEAFF.

The chain combines TRBV4-1 with TRBJ1-5; a possible D gene is TRBD1 (5 bases). V lost 0 bases to trimming and J lost 0 bases, with 15 bases between them. In germline, CDR1 is MGHRA, CDR2 YSYEKL. The CDR3 runs 18 residues. The CDR3 DNA is TGCGCCAGCAGCCAAGAAGACCTGCGGGGGAATAGCAATCAGCCCCAGCATTTT. Amino acid sequence: CASSQEDLRGNSNQPQHF.

The chain recombines TRBV5-1 with TRBJ1-6; D is undetermined. CDR3 length equals 15 residues. Germline assignment: CDR1 SGHRS and CDR2 YFSETQ. V was cut by 2 bases and J by 8 bases, with 14 bases left in between. CDR3: CASSLTVSNDSPLHF. In DNA, the CDR3 is TGCGCCAGCAGCTTAACAGTCTCTAATGATTCACCCCTCCACTTT.

V and J are TRBV28 and TRBJ2-1, with TRBD2 identical over 15 bases. The CDR3 covers 17 residues. J was trimmed by 6 bases and V by 5 bases; bases with no gene match: 8. Germline V gene sequence: CDR1 MDHEN, CDR2 SYDVKM. The CDR3 sequence: CASSLSGLAGGGNEQFF. The CDR3, as DNA: TGTGCCAGCAGTCTAAGTGGACTAGCGGGGGGGGGCAATGAGCAGTTCTTC.

This clone was seen a handful of times. The chain combines TRBV7-3 with TRBJ1-1; 7 positions match TRBD1. V gave up 6 bases and J gave up 0 bases; unmatched junction bases: 1. The CDR3 covers 13 residues. CDR1 SGHTA and CDR2 FQGTGA come from the germline V gene. CDR3 coding DNA: TGTGCCAGCAGACAGGGGTTGAACACTGAAGCTTTCTTT. Translating gives CASRQGLNTEAFF. The full variable domain, in which reference TRBV7-3 and TRBJ1-1 provide the parts outside the CDR3, is GAGVSQTPSNKVTEKGKYVELRCDPISGHTALYWYRQSLGQGPEFLIYFQGTGAADDSGLPNDRFFAVRPEGSVSTLKIQRTERGDSAVYLCASRQGLNTEAFFGQGTRLTVV.

The chain uses TRBV4-3 and TRBJ1-1, with TRBD1 as a possible D gene (6 bases). With 3 bases removed from V and 1 base from J, the gap between germline ends came to 12 bases. The V gene's germline CDR1 is LGHNA and CDR2 YSLEER. CDR3 length: 15 residues. CDR3 DNA: TGCGCCAGCAGCCAGGACAGACACTCGAACACTGAAGCTTTCTTT. This encodes CASSQDRHSNTEAFF.

The chain has TRBV2 and TRBJ2-5, with TRBD2 matching over 7 bases. This CDR3 is built from 14 residues. Looked up from germline, CDR1 is SNHLY and CDR2 is FYNNEI. The V and J ends lost 5 bases and 2 bases, in that order; junction bases with no gene match: 5. CDR3 region: CASSLPGLQETQYF. Here the CDR3 DNA reads TGTGCCAGCAGTCTCCCGGGACTACAAGAGACCCAGTACTTC.

The chain employs TRBV6-6 and TRBJ1-1; 7 bases map to TRBD1. Germline lookup yields CDR1 MNHNY and CDR2 SVGAGI (reference sequence). This CDR3 has 13 amino acids. The V segment lost 11 bases and the J segment 0 bases; nucleotides outside the gene matches: 6. The CDR3 here is CAGKTGMNTEAFF. The CDR3 DNA is TGTGCCGGAAAGACAGGGATGAACACTGAAGCTTTCTTT.

The chain has TRBV9 and TRBJ2-3; D is perhaps TRBD2 (6 bases). This CDR3 comprises 14 residues. Germline CDR1 reads SGDLS; CDR2 reads YYNGEE. Trimming took off 7 bases at V and 3 bases at J, with 15 bases between the two ends. This CDR3 reads CASLREEGTDTQYF. For the CDR3, the DNA is TGTGCCAGCCTCAGGGAGGAAGGTACAGATACGCAGTATTTT. Together with reference TRBV9 and TRBJ2-3, the CDR3 gives the full variable domain: DSGVTQTPKHLITATGQRVTLRCSPRSGDLSVYWYQQSLDQGLQFLIQYYNGEERAKGNILERFSAQQFPDLHSELNLSSLELGDSALYFCASLREEGTDTQYFGPGTRLTVL.

The V gene is TRBV5-1, the J gene TRBJ2-7, with 8 bases fitting TRBD1. The junction had 11 bases not matched to a gene; V was cut back by 5 bases and J by 7 bases. Germline V lookup: CDR1 SGHRS, CDR2 YFSETQ. The CDR3 covers 14 residues. The CDR3 here is CASSPGTGRGEQYF. As DNA, the CDR3 is TGCGCCAGCAGTCCCGGGACAGGCCGGGGAGAGCAGTACTTC.

This chain connects TRBV15 to TRBJ2-1; tentative D call: TRBD2 (5 bases). Germline V gene sequence: CDR1 LNHNV, CDR2 YYDKDF (reference sequence). V shed 10 bases and J shed 0 bases, with 13 bases lying between them. The CDR3 is made up of 14 amino acids. CDR3: CAIGELSSYNEQFF. CDR3 nucleotides: TGTGCCATCGGGGAGCTTAGCTCCTACAATGAGCAGTTCTTC.

The CDR3 nucleotides are TGCAGTGCTAACAGGGAGTACGAGCAGTACTTC. Encoded protein: CSANREYEQYF. The chain has TRBV20-1 and TRBJ2-7; D may be TRBD1 (6 bases). From germline, CDR1 is DFQATT and CDR2 SNEGSKA (reference sequence). Between the trimmed V and J ends, which lost 4 bases and 4 bases, there was a span of 8 bases. This CDR3 comprises 11 residues.

This clone was observed once. The chain combines TRBV7-6 with TRBJ2-2, with 7 nucleotides matching TRBD1. Germline-derived CDR1 and CDR2 are SGHVS and FNYEAQ. This CDR3 contains 14 residues. V lost 5 bases and J lost 2; bases outside the gene matches: 2. In DNA, the CDR3 is TGTGCCAGCAGCCGGGACAGCAACACCGGGGAGCTGTTTTTT. This sequence encodes CASSRDSNTGELFF.

V and J are TRBV10-2 and TRBJ1-1; D is perhaps TRBD1 (5 bases). The CDR3 spans 18 residues. Between the trimmed V and J ends, which lost 2 bases and 0 bases, there was a span of 19 bases. Germline assignment: CDR1 WSHSY and CDR2 SAAADI. CDR3 sequence: CASSEPQGQFYMNTEAFF. The CDR3 nucleotides are TGCGCCAGCAGTGAGCCGCAGGGCCAATTCTATATGAACACTGAAGCTTTCTTT.

This chain connects TRBV9 to TRBJ2-1; 10 bases are shared with TRBD2. Germline trimming cut 1 base from V and 5 bases from J; bases unmatched to any gene: 9. From germline, CDR1 is SGDLS and CDR2 YYNGEE. The CDR3 extends over 17 amino acids. CDR3 nucleotides: TGTGCCAGCAGCGTAACCCTCCTAGCGGGGGAGGACAATGAGCAGTTCTTC. Protein: CASSVTLLAGEDNEQFF.

V usage is TRBV19 and J usage is TRBJ2-2, with D maybe TRBD2 (5 bases). CDR1 and CDR2 from the germline V gene are LNHDA and SQIVND (reference sequence). The CDR3 length is 18 residues. V lost 6 bases, J lost 0 bases, and 20 bases lay in between. This chain's CDR3 is CASSPRTGKVANTGELFF. CDR3 nucleotides: TGTGCCAGTAGCCCCCGTACGGGGAAGGTCGCGAACACCGGGGAGCTGTTTTTT.

This clone is classed as medium-sized (0.01 to 0.1%). The rearrangement joins TRBV2 to TRBJ1-2; TRBD1 might be the D (5 bases). The CDR3 length is 13 residues. Per the germline V gene, CDR1 is SNHLY and CDR2 is FYNNEI. Trimming shortened V by 7 bases and J by 4 bases, and 13 bases separated the two germline ends. CDR3 amino acids: CASTWGVGYGYTF. Written as DNA, the CDR3 is TGTGCCAGCACCTGGGGGGTGGGCTATGGCTACACCTTC.

The rearrangement uses TRBV30 and TRBJ1-2; D remains unclear. This CDR3 comprises 11 residues. The V gene's germline CDR1 is GTSNPN and CDR2 SVGIG (reference sequence). Trimming stripped 2 bases from V and 7 bases from J, with 8 bases between. CDR3 coding DNA: TGTGCCTGGAGTCCCCAATTTGGCTACACCTTC. It is translated as CAWSPQFGYTF.

The chain is built from TRBV21-1 and TRBJ1-1. TRBV21-1 is a pseudogene. The CDR3 is 16 amino acids. The CDR3 nucleotides are TGTGCCAGCAGCAAAGCGACCTCGAGTTTCGACACTGAAGCTTTCTTT. It encodes CASSKATSSFDTEAFF.